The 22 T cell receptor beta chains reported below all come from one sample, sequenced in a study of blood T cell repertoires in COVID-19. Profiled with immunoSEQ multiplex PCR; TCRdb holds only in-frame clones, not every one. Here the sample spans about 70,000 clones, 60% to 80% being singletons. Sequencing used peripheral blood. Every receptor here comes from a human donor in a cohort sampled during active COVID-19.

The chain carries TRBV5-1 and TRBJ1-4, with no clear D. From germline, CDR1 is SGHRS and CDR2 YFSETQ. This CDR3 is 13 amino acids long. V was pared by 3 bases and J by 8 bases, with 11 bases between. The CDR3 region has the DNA TGCGCCAGCAGCTCCGGACTTGGGGAAAAACTGTTTTTT. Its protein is CASSSGLGEKLFF.

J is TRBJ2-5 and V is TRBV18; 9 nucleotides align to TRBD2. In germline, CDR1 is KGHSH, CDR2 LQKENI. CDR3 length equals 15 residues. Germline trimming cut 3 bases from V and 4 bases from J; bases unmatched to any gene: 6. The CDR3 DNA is TGTGCCAGCTCACCGAATAGAGCGGGGGGAGAGACCCAGTACTTC. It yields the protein CASSPNRAGGETQYF.

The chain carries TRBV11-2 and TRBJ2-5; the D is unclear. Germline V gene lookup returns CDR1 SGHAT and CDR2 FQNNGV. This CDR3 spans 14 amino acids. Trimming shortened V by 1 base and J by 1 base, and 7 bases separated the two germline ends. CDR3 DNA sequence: TGTGCCAGCAGCTTAGTTAACAGCCAAGAGACCCAGTACTTC. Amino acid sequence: CASSLVNSQETQYF. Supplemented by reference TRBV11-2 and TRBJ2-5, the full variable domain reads EAGVAQSPRYKIIEKRQSVAFWCNPISGHATLYWYQQILGQGPKLLIQFQNNGVVDDSQLPKDRFSAERLKGVDSTLKIQPAKLEDSAVYLCASSLVNSQETQYFGPGTRLLVL.

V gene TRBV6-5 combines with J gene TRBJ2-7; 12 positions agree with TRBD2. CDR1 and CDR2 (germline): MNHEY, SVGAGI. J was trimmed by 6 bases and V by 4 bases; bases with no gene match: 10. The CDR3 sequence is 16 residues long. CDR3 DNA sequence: TGTGCCAGCAGTTCCGAAGGTTGGACTAGCGGGGTCGAGCAGTACTTC. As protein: CASSSEGWTSGVEQYF.

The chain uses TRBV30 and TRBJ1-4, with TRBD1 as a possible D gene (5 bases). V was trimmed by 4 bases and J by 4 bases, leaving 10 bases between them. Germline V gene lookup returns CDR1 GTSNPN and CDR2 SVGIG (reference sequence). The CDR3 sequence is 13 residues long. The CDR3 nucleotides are TGTGCCTGGAATCAGGGATTTAATGAAAAACTGTTTTTT. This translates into CAWNQGFNEKLFF.

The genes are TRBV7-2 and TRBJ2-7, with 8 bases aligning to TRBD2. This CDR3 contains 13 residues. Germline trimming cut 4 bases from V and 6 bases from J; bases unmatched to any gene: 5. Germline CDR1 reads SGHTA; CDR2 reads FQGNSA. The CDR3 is CASSSREGGEQYF. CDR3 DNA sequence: TGTGCCAGCAGCTCCCGGGAGGGCGGCGAGCAGTACTTC.

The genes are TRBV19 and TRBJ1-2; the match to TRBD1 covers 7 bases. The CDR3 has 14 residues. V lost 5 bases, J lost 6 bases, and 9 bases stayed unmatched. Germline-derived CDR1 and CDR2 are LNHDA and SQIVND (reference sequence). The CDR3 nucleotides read TGTGCCAGTAGTTCCGAGACAGGGTTCCATGGCTACACCTTC. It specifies CASSSETGFHGYTF.

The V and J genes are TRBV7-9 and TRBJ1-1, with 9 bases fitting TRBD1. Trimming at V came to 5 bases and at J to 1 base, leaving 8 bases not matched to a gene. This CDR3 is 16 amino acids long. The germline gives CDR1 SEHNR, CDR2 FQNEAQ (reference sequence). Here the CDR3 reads CASSPPRTGENTEAFF. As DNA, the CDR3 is TGTGCCAGCAGCCCCCCCCGGACAGGGGAGAACACTGAAGCTTTCTTT.

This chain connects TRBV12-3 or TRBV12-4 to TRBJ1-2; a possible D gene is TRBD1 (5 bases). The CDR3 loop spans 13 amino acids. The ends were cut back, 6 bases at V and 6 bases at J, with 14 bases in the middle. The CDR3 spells CASRTDSFNGYTF. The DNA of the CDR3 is TGTGCCAGCAGAACCGACAGCTTCAATGGCTACACCTTC.

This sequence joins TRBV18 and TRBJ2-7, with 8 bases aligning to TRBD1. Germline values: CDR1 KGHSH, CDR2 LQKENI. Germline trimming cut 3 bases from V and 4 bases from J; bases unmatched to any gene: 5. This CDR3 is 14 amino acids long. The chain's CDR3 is CASSPSQGAYEQYF. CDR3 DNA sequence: TGTGCCAGCTCACCGTCTCAGGGGGCGTACGAGCAGTACTTC.

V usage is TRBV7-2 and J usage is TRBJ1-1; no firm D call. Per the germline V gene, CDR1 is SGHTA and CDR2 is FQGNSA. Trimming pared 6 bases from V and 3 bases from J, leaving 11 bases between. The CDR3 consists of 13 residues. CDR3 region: CASRRVKYTEAFF. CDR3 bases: TGTGCCAGCAGAAGAGTAAAGTACACTGAAGCTTTCTTT.

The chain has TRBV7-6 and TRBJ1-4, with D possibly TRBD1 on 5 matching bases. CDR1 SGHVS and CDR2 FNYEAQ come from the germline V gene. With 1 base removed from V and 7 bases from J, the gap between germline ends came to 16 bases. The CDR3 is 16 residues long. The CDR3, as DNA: TGTGCCAGCAGCTTAGAACTGGTCCAGGGCCGTGAAAAACTGTTTTTT. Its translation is CASSLELVQGREKLFF.

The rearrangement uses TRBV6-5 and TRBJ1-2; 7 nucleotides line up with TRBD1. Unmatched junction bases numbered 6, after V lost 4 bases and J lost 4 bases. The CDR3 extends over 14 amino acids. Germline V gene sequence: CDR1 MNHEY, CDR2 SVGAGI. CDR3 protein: CASSLKGAGYGYTF. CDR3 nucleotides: TGTGCCAGCAGTTTGAAGGGGGCGGGCTATGGCTACACCTTC.

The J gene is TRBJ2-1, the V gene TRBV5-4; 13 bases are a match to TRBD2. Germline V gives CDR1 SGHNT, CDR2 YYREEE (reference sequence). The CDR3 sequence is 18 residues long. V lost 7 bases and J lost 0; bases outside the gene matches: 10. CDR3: CASFRTSGGSSSYNEQFF. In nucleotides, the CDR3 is TGTGCCAGCTTCAGGACTAGCGGGGGCTCGAGCTCCTACAATGAGCAGTTCTTC.

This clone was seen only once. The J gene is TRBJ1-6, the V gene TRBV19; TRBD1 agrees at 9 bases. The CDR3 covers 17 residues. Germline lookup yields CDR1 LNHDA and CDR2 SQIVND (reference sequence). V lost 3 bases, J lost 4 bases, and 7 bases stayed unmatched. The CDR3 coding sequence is TGTGCCAGTAGTATGGGACAGGGTGCCTTTTATAATTCACCCCTCCACTTT. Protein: CASSMGQGAFYNSPLHF.

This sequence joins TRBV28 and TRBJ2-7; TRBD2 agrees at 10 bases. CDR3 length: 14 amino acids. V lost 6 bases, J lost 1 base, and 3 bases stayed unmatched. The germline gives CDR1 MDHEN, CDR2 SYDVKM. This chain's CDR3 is CASRSAGGSYEQYF. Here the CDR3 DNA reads TGTGCCAGCAGGTCAGCGGGGGGGTCCTACGAGCAGTACTTC.

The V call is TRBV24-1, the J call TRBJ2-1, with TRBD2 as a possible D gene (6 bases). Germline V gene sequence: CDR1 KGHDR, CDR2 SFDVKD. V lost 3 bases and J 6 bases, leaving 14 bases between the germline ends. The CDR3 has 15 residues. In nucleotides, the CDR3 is TGTGCCACCAGTGATGGCGGGTTGGGGGGCAATGAGCAGTTCTTC. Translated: CATSDGGLGGNEQFF.

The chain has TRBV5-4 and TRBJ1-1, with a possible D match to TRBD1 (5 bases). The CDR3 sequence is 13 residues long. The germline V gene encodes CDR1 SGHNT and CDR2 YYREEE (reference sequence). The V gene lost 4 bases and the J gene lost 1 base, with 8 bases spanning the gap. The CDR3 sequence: CASSRTGNTEAFF. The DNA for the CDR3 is TGTGCCAGCAGCCGCACAGGGAACACTGAAGCTTTCTTT.

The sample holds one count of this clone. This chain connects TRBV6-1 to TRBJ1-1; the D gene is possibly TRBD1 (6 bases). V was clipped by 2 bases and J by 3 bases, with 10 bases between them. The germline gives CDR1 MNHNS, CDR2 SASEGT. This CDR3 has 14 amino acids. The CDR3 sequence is CASSEKGGYTEAFF. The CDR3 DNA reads TGTGCCAGCAGTGAAAAGGGGGGGTACACTGAAGCTTTCTTT.

The CDR3 protein is CATSRGRGTGQETQYF. The CDR3 region has the DNA TGTGCCACCAGCAGAGGTAGAGGGACAGGTCAAGAGACCCAGTACTTC. The chain carries TRBV15 and TRBJ2-5, with 8 bases aligning to TRBD1. Per germline, CDR1 LNHNV and CDR2 YYDKDF (reference sequence). With 1 base clipped from V and 2 bases from J, the junction kept 6 bases outside the gene matches. The CDR3 spans 16 residues.

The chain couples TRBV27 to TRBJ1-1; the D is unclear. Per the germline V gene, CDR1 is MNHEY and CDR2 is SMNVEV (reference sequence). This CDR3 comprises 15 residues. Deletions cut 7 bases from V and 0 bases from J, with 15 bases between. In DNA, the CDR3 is TGTGCCAGCAAAAAATGGCGGACTTTGAACACTGAAGCTTTCTTT. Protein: CASKKWRTLNTEAFF.

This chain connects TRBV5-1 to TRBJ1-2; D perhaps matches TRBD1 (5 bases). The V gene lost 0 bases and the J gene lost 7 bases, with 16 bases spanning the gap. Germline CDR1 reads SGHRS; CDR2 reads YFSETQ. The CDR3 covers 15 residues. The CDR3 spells CASSLGQPSPGGYTF. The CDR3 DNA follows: TGCGCCAGCAGCTTGGGACAGCCTTCCCCTGGTGGCTACACCTTC.